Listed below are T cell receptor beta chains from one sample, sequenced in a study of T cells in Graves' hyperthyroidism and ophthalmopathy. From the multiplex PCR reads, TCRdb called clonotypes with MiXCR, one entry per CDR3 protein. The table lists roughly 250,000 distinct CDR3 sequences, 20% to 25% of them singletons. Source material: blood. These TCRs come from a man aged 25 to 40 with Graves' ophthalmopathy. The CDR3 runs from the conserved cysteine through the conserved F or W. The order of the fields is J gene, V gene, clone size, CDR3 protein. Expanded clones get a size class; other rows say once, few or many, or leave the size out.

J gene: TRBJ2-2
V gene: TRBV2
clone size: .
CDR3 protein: CASSEWIGTGELFF

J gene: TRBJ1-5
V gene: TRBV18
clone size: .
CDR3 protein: CASSPEQNQPQHF

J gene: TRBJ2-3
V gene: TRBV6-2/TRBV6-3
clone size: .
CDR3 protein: CASKGGRTTDTQYF

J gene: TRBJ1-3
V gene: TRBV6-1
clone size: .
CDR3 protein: CASSEARRNSGNTIYF

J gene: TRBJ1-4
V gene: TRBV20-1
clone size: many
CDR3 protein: CSVSGGEGVNEKLFF

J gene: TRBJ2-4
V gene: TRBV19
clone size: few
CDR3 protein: CASRSEDRASKNIQYF

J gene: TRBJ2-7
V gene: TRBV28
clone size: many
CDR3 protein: CASSPLRTTYEQYF

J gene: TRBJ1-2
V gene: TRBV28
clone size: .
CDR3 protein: CASSLGGSRNYGYTF

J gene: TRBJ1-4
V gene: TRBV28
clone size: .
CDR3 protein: CASSKRTGANEKLFF

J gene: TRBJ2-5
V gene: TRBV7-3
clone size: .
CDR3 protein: CASSLAGAEQETQYF

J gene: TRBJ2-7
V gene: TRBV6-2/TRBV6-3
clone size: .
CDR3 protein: CASSSPIGQQYF

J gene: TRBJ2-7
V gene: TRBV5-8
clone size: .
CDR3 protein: CASSLGGRYEQYF

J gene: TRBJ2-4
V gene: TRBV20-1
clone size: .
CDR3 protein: CSARQDSGRNIQYF

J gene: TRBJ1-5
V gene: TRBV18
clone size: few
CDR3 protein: CASSPKGQPNQPQHF

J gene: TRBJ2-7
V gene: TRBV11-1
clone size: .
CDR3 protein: CASRSPGQGTREQYF

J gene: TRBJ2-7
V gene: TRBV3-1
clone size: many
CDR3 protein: CASSRSGQGYEQYF

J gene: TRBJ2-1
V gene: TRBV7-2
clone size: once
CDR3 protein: CASSLRTGSYNEQFF

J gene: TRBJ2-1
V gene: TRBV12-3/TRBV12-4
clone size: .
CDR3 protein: CASRGPRIYNEQFF

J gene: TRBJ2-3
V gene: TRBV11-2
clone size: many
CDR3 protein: CASSLRFGDTQYF

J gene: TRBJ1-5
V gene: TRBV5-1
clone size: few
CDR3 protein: CASRSGEKENQPQHF

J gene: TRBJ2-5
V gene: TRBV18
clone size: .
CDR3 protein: CASSPRRLADETQYF

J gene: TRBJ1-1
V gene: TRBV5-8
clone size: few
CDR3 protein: CASSLGVSGDTEAFF

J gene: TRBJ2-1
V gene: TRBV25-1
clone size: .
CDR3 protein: CASSDSIYNEQFF

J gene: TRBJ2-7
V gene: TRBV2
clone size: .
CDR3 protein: CASSLLGRGAEQYF

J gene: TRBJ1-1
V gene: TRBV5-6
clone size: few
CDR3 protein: CASSLGQPNEAFF

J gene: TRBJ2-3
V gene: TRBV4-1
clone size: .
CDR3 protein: CASSPGQLTDTQYF

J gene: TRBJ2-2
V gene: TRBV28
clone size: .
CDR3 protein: CASSLPPWGVGTGELFF

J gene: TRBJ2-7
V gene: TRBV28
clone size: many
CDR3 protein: CASSFPTRGTQGTEQYF

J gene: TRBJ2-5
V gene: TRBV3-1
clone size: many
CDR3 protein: CASSQDSSAQYF

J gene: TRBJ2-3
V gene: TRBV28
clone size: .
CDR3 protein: CASSLWSGTRGTDTQYF

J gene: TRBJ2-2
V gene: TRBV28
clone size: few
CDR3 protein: CASSLPGSRTGELFF

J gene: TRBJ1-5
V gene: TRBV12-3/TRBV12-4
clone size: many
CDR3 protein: CASLNTQGVTQPQHF

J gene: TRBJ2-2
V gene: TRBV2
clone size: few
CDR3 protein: CASGRSETGELFF

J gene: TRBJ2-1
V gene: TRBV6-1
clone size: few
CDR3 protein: CATIGLAGTYNEQFF

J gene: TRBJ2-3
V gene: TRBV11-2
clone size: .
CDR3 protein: CASSFSGGPDTQYF

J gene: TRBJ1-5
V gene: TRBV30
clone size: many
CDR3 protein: CAWSVGTGGEQPQHF

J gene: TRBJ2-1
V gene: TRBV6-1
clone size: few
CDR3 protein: CASSESTVPNEQFF

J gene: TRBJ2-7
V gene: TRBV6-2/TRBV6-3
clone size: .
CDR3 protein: CASGTGGFEQYF

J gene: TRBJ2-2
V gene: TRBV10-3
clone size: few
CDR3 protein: CAISEPREPESLGGSVTGELFF

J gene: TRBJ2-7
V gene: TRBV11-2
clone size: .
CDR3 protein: CASSFFDAGTSYEQYF

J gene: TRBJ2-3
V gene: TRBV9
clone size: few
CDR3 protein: CASSPGTSGATDTQYF

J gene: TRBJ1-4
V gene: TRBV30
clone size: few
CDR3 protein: CAWSTGTNEKLFF

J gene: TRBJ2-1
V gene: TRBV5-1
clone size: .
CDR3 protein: CASSRGPAGVWRSYNEQFF

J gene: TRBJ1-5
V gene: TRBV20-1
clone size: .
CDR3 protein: CSARDLSSNQPQHF

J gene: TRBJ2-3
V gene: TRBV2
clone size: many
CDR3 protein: CASRNSGRPADTQYF

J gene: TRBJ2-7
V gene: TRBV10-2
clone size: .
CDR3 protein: CASSRSVYEQYF

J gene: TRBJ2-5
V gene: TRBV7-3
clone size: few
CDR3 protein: CASSLISSGGEETQYF

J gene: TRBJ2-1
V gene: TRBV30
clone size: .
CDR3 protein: CAWTGYNEQFF

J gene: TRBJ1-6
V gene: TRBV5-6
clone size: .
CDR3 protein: CASSLYQGRYDSPLHF

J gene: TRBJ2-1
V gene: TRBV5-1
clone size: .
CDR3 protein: CASSYEPPGQGRDEQFF

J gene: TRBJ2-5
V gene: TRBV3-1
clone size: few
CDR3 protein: CASSQDTRRGPWYF

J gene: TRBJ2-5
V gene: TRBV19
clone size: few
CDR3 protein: CASSSTEVVGETQYF